The 9 T cell receptor beta chains below were found in one sample sequenced in a study of chemoradiotherapy in HPV16-positive cancers. Assay used: immunoSEQ multiplex PCR; TCRdb lists only in-frame clones, some missing. The sample has about 16,000 clones; 75% to 85% are singletons. Sampling was conducted from a patient who underwent chemoradiotherapy. These receptors were obtained from a human donor with HPV-associated anogenital cancer.

This clone was detected once. The gene calls are TRBV4-1 and TRBJ1-6; no firm D call. Germline V CDR1 and CDR2: MGHRA, YSYEKL. The CDR3 sequence is 16 residues long. V was clipped by 1 base and J by 6 bases, with 13 bases between them. Here the CDR3 reads CASSQGEAGSNSPLHF. CDR3 coding DNA: TGCGCCAGCAGCCAAGGGGAAGCGGGAAGTAATTCACCCCTCCACTTT.

The chain couples TRBV19 to TRBJ1-2, with a possible D match to TRBD1 (5 bases). V lost 4 bases and J lost 3, with 12 bases in between. This CDR3 has 14 amino acids. CDR1 is LNHDA and CDR2 is SQIVND in the germline V gene (reference sequence). CDR3 region: CASSTEDRYYGYTF. In nucleotides, the CDR3 is TGTGCCAGTAGTACCGAAGACAGATACTATGGCTACACCTTC.

V is TRBV2 and J is TRBJ2-1, with TRBD2 identical over 8 bases. The CDR3 extends over 15 amino acids. V trimming: 10 bases; J trimming: 3 bases; junction bases outside the gene matches: 11. Per the germline V gene, CDR1 is SNHLY and CDR2 is FYNNEI. This CDR3 is CATRRGLEDYNEQFF. CDR3 DNA sequence: TGTGCCACCCGACGGGGACTAGAGGACTACAATGAGCAGTTCTTC.

The chain recombines TRBV6-5 with TRBJ2-7; TRBD1 matches 9 bases. The germline V gene has CDR1 MNHEY and CDR2 SVGAGI. The CDR3 is 15 residues long. J gave up 1 base and V 2 bases, and 3 bases lay outside the gene matches. In DNA form, the CDR3 reads TGTGCCAGCAGTTACAGGGACAGGGTGTCCTACGAGCAGTACTTC. Protein sequence: CASSYRDRVSYEQYF.

This sequence joins TRBV28 and TRBJ1-1, with 10 positions matching TRBD1. V was clipped by 0 bases and J by 4 bases; unmatched bases: 2. Looked up from germline, CDR1 is MDHEN and CDR2 is SYDVKM. This CDR3 comprises 15 residues. Here the CDR3 DNA reads TGTGCCAGCAGTTTATGGGGACAGGGGTTCACTGAAGCTTTCTTT. Translation gives CASSLWGQGFTEAFF.

This clone turned up a few times. In DNA form, the CDR3 reads TGTGCCAGCAGGGGGTTAGCCTACGAGCAGTACTTC. It specifies CASRGLAYEQYF. The chain carries TRBV27 and TRBJ2-7; D is undetermined. The germline CDR1 and CDR2 sequences are MNHEY and SMNVEV (reference sequence). This CDR3 region has 12 residues. V lost 6 bases and J lost 2, with 8 bases in between.

The chain couples TRBV2 to TRBJ2-5; TRBD2 agrees at 8 bases. Germline CDR1 and CDR2: SNHLY and FYNNEI. The length of the CDR3 is 13 residues. V was pared by 7 bases and J by 4 bases, with 5 bases of the junction left unmatched. CDR3 DNA: TGTGCCAGCATGAGCGGGGGCGGAGAGACCCAGTACTTC. This encodes CASMSGGGETQYF.

The V and J genes are TRBV7-9 and TRBJ2-3; D ambiguous. The CDR3 consists of 15 residues. From germline, CDR1 is SEHNR and CDR2 FQNEAQ (reference sequence). The V and J ends lost 4 bases and 4 bases respectively, with 15 bases between them. In DNA, the CDR3 is TGTGCCAGCAGCTCCGTCCAGAGCACATCAGATACGCAGTATTTT. Translation gives CASSSVQSTSDTQYF.

This chain connects TRBV11-2 to TRBJ2-1; 13 nucleotides match TRBD2. The ends lost 5 bases at V and 7 bases at J; junction bases unmatched: 8. From germline, CDR1 is SGHAT and CDR2 FQNNGV. This CDR3 comprises 16 residues. The CDR3 loop is CASSRTSGGARNEQFF. Written as DNA, the CDR3 is TGTGCCAGCAGCCGAACTAGCGGGGGGGCGAGGAATGAGCAGTTCTTC.